Given below is one TCR beta chain in context. Its target is unknown. The data stem from a study of blood T cells in healthy people across ages. Overall study context: With template switching, about one barcoded beta molecule was captured per two T cells. Study-level results: Relative to aged donors, long-lived donors carried more naive CD4+ cells and displayed higher diversity.

Then a second PCR, running about 7 to 11 cycles, was carried out with a sample-barcoded 5' primer and a J-beta primer mix. Using its own MiXCR run on the 5' RACE reads, TCRdb lists one record per CDR3 protein. Of about 680,000 distinct CDR3 sequences in the sample, about half were seen once. The sample consisted of blood. The TCR comes from a woman aged 55-69 years in good health.

CDR3 region: CASSQRDRPNEQFF. DNA of the CDR3: TGCGCCAGCAGCCAACGGGACAGACCCAATGAGCAGTTCTTC. V and J are TRBV4-3 and TRBJ2-1, with 7 bases fitting TRBD1. V trimming: 2 bases; J trimming: 6 bases; junction bases outside the gene matches: 4. Germline lookup yields CDR1 LGHNA and CDR2 YSLEER. The CDR3 consists of 14 residues.